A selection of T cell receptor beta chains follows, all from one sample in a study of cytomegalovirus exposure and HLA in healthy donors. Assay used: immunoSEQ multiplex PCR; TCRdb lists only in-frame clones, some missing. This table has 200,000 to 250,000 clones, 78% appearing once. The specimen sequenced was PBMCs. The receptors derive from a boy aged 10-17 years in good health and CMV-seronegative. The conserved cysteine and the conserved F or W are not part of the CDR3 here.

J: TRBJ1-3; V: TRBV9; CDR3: ASSVQGLDTIY
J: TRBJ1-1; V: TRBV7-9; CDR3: ASSLETGAAF
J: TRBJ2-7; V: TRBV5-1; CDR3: ASSLTGLNYEQY
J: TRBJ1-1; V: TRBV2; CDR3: ASTVAGGWTEAF
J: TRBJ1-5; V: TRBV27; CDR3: ASSAQGSNQPQH
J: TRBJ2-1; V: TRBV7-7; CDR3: ASSLVTGGSEQF
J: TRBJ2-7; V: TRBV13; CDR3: ASSMVGTEIPYEQY
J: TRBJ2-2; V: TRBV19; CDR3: ASSNTRDRDTGELF
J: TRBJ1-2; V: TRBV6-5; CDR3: ASRLGTPSGGYT
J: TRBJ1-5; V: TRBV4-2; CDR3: ASSQDPGQNNQPQH
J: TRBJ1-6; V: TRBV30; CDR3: AWSGGRRLYNSPLH
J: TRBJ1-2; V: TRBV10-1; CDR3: ASSQNRGDGYT
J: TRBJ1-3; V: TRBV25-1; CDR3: ASSRAGGSSGNTIY
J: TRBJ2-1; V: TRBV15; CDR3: ATRRDRYNEQF
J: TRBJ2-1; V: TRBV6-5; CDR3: ASSLLGGEKYEQF
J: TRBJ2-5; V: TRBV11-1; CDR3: ASMGGLAGLSGETQY
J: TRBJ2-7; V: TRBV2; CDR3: ASNDFSYEQY
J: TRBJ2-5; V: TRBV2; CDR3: ASSTSTSGPSETQY
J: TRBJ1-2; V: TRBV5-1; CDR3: ASSPGGYGYT
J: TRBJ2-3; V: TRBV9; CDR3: ASSVTYAGADTQY
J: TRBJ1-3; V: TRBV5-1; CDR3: ASSPEGPLQGNTIY
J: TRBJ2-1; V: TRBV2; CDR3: ASSEWTSDRNEQF
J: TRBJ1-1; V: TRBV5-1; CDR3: ASRGPGDTEAF
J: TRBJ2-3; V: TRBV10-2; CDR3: ASTRLAGGLDTQY
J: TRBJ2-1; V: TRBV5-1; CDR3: ASSWDSLYNEQF
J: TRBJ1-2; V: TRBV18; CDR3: ASSREGDGYT
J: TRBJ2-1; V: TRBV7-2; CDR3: ASSSLGGLQANNEQF
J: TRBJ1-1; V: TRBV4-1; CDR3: ASSDKSGEFSEAF
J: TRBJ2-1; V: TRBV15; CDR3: ATSRETSGRSVEQF
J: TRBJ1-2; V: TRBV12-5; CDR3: ASGLGQGFGGYT
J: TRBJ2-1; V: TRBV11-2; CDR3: ASSLGPGTGDNEQF
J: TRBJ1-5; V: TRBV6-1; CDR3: ASSDRTGGLSNQPQH
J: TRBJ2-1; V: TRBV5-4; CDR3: ASSARDYDNEQF
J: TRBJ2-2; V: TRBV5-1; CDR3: ASSGTSGQGRPGELF
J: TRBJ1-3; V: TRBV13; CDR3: ASSRAGTGDTSHTIY
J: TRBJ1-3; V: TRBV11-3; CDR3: ASSPRTGSGNTIY
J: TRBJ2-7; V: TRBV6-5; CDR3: ATSLDRDRTYEQY
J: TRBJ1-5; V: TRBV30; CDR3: AWRDSPNQPQH
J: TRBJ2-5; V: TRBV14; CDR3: ASSHEGLAREQY
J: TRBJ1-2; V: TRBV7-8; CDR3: ASSLWRQGGDYGYT
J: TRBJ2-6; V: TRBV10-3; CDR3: AIGPGQGSSGANVLT
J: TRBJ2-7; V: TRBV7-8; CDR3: ASSLYVGQVSYEQY
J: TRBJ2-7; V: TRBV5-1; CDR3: ASSLAGAGGGHEQY
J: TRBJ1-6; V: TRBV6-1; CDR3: ASIEGQSNSPLH
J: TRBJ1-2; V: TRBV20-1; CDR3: SAAGAPYT
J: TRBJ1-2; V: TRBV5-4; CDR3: ASSLDRGNYYGYT
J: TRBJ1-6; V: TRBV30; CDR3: AWKLSGGRYNSPLH
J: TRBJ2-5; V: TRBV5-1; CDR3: ASSLGLAGDETQY
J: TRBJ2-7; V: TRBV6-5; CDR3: ASSSRGEQY
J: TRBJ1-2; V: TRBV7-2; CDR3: ASTMGGANYGYT
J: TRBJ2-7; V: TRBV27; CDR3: ASSSFDRGTYDQY
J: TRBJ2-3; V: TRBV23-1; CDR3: ASSKPSPADSRRTTDTQY
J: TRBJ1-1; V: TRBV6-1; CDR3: ASSDQGRVNTEAF
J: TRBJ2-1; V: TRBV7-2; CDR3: ASSLSGSSYNEQF
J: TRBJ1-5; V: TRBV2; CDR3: ASSEKRLNQPQH
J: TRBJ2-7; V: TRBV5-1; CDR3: ASSRSPGQTYAYEQY
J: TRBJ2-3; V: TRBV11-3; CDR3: ASSFQPLASTDTQY